Included here is one T cell receptor (beta chain) sequence, with context. Individuals aged roughly 18 to 100 years were recruited from roughly 23 US areas. The entry originates in a study of blood T cell repertoires in COVID-19. Background on the study: T cells, B-cell-depleted T cells, or PBMCs provided the cDNA or gDNA that served as material.

The protocol was immunoSEQ multiplex PCR, while the TCRdb copy is restricted to in-frame clones and leaves out a portion. The profile covers 200,000 or so clones, with roughly 84% appearing a single time and around 7% taken by the ten largest. Germline CDR1 reads SGHDN; CDR2 reads FVKESK. The V segment lost 6 bases and the J segment 6 bases; nucleotides outside the gene matches: 10. The length of the CDR3 is 15 residues. The receptor was derived from a man in his forties who had recovered from COVID-19. The J gene is TRBJ1-4, the V gene TRBV14; 7 bases fit TRBD1. Sequenced sample: PBMCs or T cells enriched from blood (not recorded which). DNA of the CDR3: TGTGCCAGCAGAAAGAGCAGGGGGTCGGATGAAAAACTGTTTTTT. Encoded protein: CASRKSRGSDEKLFF.